This record covers a single T cell receptor beta chain. The antigen is not known. Separate from the roughly 670-subject first cohort, the roughly 120-subject validation cohort was the one that the donors belonged to. The junction had 9 bases not matched to a gene; V was cut back by 5 bases and J by 5 bases. The CDR3 length is 15 residues. Germline CDR1 SGHTA, CDR2 FQGNSA. The data were taken from a study of cytomegalovirus exposure and HLA in healthy donors. Using immunoSEQ multiplex PCR, the repertoire was profiled, and TCRdb retains in-frame clones only, with some absent. Of more than 85,000 clones listed, 86% are singletons. Broader study findings: Under in vitro conditions, a few CMV-associated chains were confirmed as specific for CMV antigens.

This sequence was found in a woman between 18 and 29 years old in good health and CMV-seropositive. The sample was PBMCs. The chain joins TRBV7-2 to TRBJ2-3; 8 bases align to TRBD2. CDR3 protein: CASSLQRERIDTQYF. The CDR3 DNA follows: TGTGCCAGCAGCCTCCAGCGGGAGCGGATAGATACGCAGTATTTT.